This T cell receptor beta chain was documented in a study of T cells after yellow fever vaccination. Study context: It was SMART-Seq v4 Ultra Low Input that prepared the fractions with low cell numbers.

The CDR3 contains 14 residues. The V end was cut by 2 bases, the J end by 0 bases, with 8 bases between. Looked up from germline, CDR1 is MNHEY and CDR2 is SVGAGI. This clonotype was observed a few times. TCRdb independently ran MiXCR on the 5' RACE reads; one entry per CDR3 protein. The sample lists roughly 150,000 distinct CDR3 sequences, about 6.9% occurring once. This chain joins TRBV6-5 and TRBJ2-7; D remains ambiguous. The TCR originated in a man aged 25 to 40 who received the YFV17D yellow fever vaccine. This sample comprised CD4+ T cells sorted from PBMCs, obtained 10 days after the yellow fever booster vaccination. DNA for the CDR3: TGTGCCAGCAGTTACCGGCTACACTCCTACGAGCAGTACTTC. Its protein is CASSYRLHSYEQYF.